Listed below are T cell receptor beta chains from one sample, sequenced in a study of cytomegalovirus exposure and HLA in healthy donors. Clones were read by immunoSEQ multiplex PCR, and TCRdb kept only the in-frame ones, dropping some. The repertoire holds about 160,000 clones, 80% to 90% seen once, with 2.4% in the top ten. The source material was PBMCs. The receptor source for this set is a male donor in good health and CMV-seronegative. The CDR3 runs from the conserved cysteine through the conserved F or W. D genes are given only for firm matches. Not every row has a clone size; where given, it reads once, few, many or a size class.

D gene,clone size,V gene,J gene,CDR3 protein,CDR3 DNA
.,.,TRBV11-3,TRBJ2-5,CASSLGGSQETQYF,TGTGCCAGCAGCTTAGGCGGGTCCCAAGAGACCCAGTACTTC
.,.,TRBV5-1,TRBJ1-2,CASSSGLNYGYTF,TGCGCCAGCAGCTCCGGACTCAACTATGGCTACACCTTC
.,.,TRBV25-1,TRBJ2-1,CASSEYRRSEQFF,TGTGCCAGCAGTGAATACCGTAGGAGTGAGCAGTTCTTC
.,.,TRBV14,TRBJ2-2,CASSPSLAGTGELFF,TGTGCCAGCAGCCCCTCCCTAGCAGGCACCGGGGAGCTGTTTTTT
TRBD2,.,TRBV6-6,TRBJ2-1,CASTRPRDYSKGEQFF,TGTGCCAGCACCCGCCCCCGGGACTACTCAAAGGGTGAGCAGTTCTTC
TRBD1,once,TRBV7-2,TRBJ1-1,CASSLFGQATEAFF,TGTGCCAGCAGCTTATTTGGACAGGCAACTGAAGCTTTCTTT
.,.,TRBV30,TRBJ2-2,CAWSRFGELFF,TGTGCCTGGAGTCGGTTCGGGGAGCTGTTTTTT
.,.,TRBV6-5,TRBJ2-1,CASSYSDSYNEQFF,TGTGCCAGCAGTTACTCGGACAGCTACAATGAGCAGTTCTTC
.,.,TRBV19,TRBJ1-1,CASTMGGVLTEAFF,TGTGCCAGTACCATGGGGGGGGTGCTCACTGAAGCTTTCTTT
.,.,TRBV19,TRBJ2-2,CASSKVRTNTGELFF,TGTGCCAGTAGTAAGGTGCGGACGAACACCGGGGAGCTGTTTTTT
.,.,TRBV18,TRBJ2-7,CASSPGAYEQYF,TGTGCCAGCTCACCTGGAGCCTACGAGCAGTACTTC
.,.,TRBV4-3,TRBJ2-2,CASSQKAVTNTGELFF,TGCGCCAGCAGCCAAAAAGCGGTCACGAACACCGGGGAGCTGTTTTTT
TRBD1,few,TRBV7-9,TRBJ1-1,CASSTLTGPNTEAFF,TGTGCCAGCAGCACCTTGACAGGGCCGAACACTGAAGCTTTCTTT
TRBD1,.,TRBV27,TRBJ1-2,CASSGDRGVHGYPF,TGTGCCAGCAGTGGGGACAGGGGGGTTCATGGCTACCCCTTC
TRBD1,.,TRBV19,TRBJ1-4,CASSSDRGGGEKLFF,TGTGCCAGTAGTTCCGACAGGGGCGGTGGTGAAAAACTGTTTTTT
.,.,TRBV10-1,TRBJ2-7,CASDHIADSKLSYEQYF,TGCGCCAGCGATCATATAGCGGACTCTAAACTCTCCTACGAGCAGTACTTC
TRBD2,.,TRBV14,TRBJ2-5,CASSQGLAGGTQETQYF,TGTGCCAGCAGCCAAGGACTAGCGGGGGGGACCCAAGAGACCCAGTACTTC
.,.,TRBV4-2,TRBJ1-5,CASSQDPGREFNQPQHF,TGTGCCAGCAGCCAAGACCCCGGGAGGGAATTCAATCAGCCCCAGCATTTT
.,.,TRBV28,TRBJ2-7,CASSSRESTYEQYF,TGTGCCAGCAGTTCCCGGGAGTCCACCTACGAGCAGTACTTC
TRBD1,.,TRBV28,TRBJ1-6,CASSLYYRGRGSSPLHF,TGTGCCAGCAGTTTATATTATAGGGGCAGGGGGTCCTCACCCCTCCACTTT
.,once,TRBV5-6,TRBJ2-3,CASSLSRENLLNTQYF,TGTGCCAGCAGCTTATCTAGGGAGAACCTACTCAATACGCAGTATTTT
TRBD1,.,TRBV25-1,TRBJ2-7,CASGRTGVHEQYF,TGTGCCAGCGGTAGGACAGGGGTGCACGAGCAGTACTTC
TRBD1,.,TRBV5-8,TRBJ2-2,CASSLDRGRTGELFF,TGTGCCAGCAGCTTGGACAGGGGAAGAACCGGGGAGCTGTTTTTT
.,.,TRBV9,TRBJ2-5,CASSPRVPETQYF,TGTGCCAGCAGCCCCAGGGTCCCGGAGACCCAGTACTTC
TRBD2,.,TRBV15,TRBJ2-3,CATTGLAKDTQYF,TGTGCCACTACCGGACTAGCAAAAGATACGCAGTATTTT
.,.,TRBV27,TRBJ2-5,CASSPHPGGRGETQYF,TGTGCCAGCAGTCCCCACCCCGGGGGGCGCGGGGAGACCCAGTACTTC
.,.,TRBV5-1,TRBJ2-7,CASSLVGWRTYEQYF,TGCGCCAGCAGCTTGGTAGGTTGGAGAACCTACGAGCAGTACTTC
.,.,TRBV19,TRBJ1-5,CASSTPTSVSNQPQHF,TGTGCCAGTAGCACTCCGACATCCGTTAGCAATCAGCCCCAGCATTTT
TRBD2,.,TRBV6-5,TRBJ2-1,CASSYSETSAYNEQFF,TGTGCCAGCAGTTACTCTGAGACTAGCGCCTACAATGAGCAGTTCTTC
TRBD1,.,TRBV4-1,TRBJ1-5,CASSHRTGWYQPQHF,TGCGCCAGCAGCCATCGGACAGGGTGGTATCAGCCCCAGCATTTT
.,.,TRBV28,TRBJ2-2,CASSLVHKNTGELFF,TGTGCCAGCAGTTTAGTTCACAAGAACACCGGGGAGCTGTTTTTT
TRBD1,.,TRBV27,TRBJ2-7,CASRGDRGTYEQYF,TGTGCCAGCAGGGGGGACAGGGGGACCTACGAGCAGTACTTC
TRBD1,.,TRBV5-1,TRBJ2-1,CASSLAGDRARNEQFF,TGCGCCAGCAGCTTGGCGGGCGACAGGGCAAGGAATGAGCAGTTCTTC
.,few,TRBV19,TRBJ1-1,CASRPGGTEAFF,TGTGCCAGTAGGCCGGGGGGCACTGAAGCTTTCTTT
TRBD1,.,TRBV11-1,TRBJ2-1,CASSRDRPGGGNEQFF,TGTGCCAGCAGCCGGGACAGACCTGGGGGTGGGAATGAGCAGTTCTTC
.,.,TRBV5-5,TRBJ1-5,CASSLLGGPYQPQHF,TGTGCCAGCAGCTTGTTAGGAGGGCCATATCAGCCCCAGCATTTT
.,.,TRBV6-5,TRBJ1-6,CASSYSRNNSPLHF,TGTGCCAGCAGTTACTCCAGGAACAATTCACCCCTCCACTTT
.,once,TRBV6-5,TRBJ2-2,CASRTPTGPAGELFF,TGTGCCAGCAGAACCCCTACAGGGCCCGCCGGGGAGCTGTTTTTT
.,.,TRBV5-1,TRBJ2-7,CASSSGTPLSYEQYF,TGCGCCAGCAGCTCCGGGACTCCTCTTTCCTACGAGCAGTACTTC
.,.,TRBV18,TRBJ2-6,CASSPPTTGVSGANVLTF,TGTGCCAGCTCACCCCCGACGACCGGGGTCTCTGGGGCCAACGTCCTGACTTTC
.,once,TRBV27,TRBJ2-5,CASSLISTGQETQYF,TGTGCCAGCAGTTTAATCTCGACAGGCCAAGAGACCCAGTACTTC